This T cell receptor beta chain was recorded in a study of blood T cells in healthy people across ages. About the study: About one barcoded beta molecule per two T cells came from capture by template switching. General study results and limits: Long-lived and aged donors differed, with more naive CD4+ cells and higher diversity in the long-lived. Researchers judged that diversity estimates from one million T cells fell short of true values.

CDR3 length: 15 residues. Germline assignment: CDR1 MGHRA and CDR2 YSYEKL. The ends lost 1 base at V and 4 bases at J; junction bases unmatched: 5. This clonotype has only a few counts. Antigen specificity is unknown. With a J-beta primer mix and a sample-barcoded 5' primer, a second PCR ran about 7 to 12 cycles. A tag from a template-switch adaptor with 12 random nucleotides marked each cDNA molecule. TCRdb itself ran the 5' RACE reads through MiXCR, one entry per CDR3 protein. The sample holds about 1.4 million distinct CDR3 sequences, 59% seen once. Sample: blood. The sequence was obtained from a man between 18 and 29 years old in good health. J is TRBJ2-7 and V is TRBV4-1; 9 bases align to TRBD1. CDR3 nucleotide sequence: TGCGCCAGCAGCCAAGGTTCCGGGACAGGGTACGAGCAGTACTTC. Amino acids: CASSQGSGTGYEQYF.